Each of the 6 T cell receptor beta chains below was sequenced from the same sample in a study of blood T cell repertoires in COVID-19. Using immunoSEQ multiplex PCR, the repertoire was profiled, and TCRdb retains in-frame clones only, with some absent. Among 70,000 to 100,000 clones listed, roughly 90% were seen once. Sequences were obtained from peripheral blood. These receptor sequences come from a woman of 80 years or more with acute or convalescent COVID-19.

The chain links TRBV27 to TRBJ1-3; D is uncertain. There are 15 residues in the CDR3. V was pared by 2 bases and J by 1 base, with 9 bases between. CDR1 and CDR2 (germline): MNHEY, SMNVEV (reference sequence). The CDR3 sequence: CASSLIGESGNTIYF. The CDR3 DNA reads as TGTGCCAGCAGTTTAATTGGGGAGTCTGGAAACACCATATATTTT.

This sequence joins TRBV7-9 and TRBJ1-2, with TRBD1 identical over 7 bases. This CDR3 has 14 amino acids. Trimming took 1 base from V and 8 from J; bases not matched to a gene: 7. Germline CDR1 and CDR2: SEHNR and FQNEAQ (reference sequence). CDR3: CASSLETGMQGYTF. CDR3 nucleotide sequence: TGTGCCAGCAGCTTAGAGACAGGGATGCAGGGCTACACCTTC.

This clone was found once. The genes are TRBV2 and TRBJ2-5; no definite D call. The CDR3 runs 13 residues. Per the germline V gene, CDR1 is SNHLY and CDR2 is FYNNEI. V shed 8 bases and J shed 2 bases, with 12 bases lying between them. CDR3 sequence reads: CASDREVQETQYF. Here the CDR3 DNA reads TGTGCCAGCGACCGAGAGGTACAAGAGACCCAGTACTTC.

The V and J genes are TRBV5-4 and TRBJ2-3; TRBD1 matches at 8 bases. The CDR3 contains 14 residues. Germline loops: CDR1 SGHNT, CDR2 YYREEE (reference sequence). V lost 3 bases, J lost 5 bases, and 5 bases stayed unmatched. The CDR3 loop is CASSSDRVGDTQYF. DNA for the CDR3: TGTGCCAGCAGCTCGGACAGGGTTGGAGATACGCAGTATTTT.

This rearrangement joins TRBV4-3 to TRBJ2-7, with 7 bases identical to TRBD2. The J segment lost 2 bases and the V segment lost 0 bases, leaving 7 bases of the junction unmatched. Germline CDR1 is LGHNA and CDR2 is YSLEER. The CDR3 covers 16 residues. CDR3 nucleotide sequence: TGCGCCAGCAGCCAAGATCCCAGCGGGACCCCCTACGAGCAGTACTTC. Its protein product is CASSQDPSGTPYEQYF.

This sequence joins TRBV7-3 and TRBJ2-7; 9 bases line up with TRBD2. After removal of 1 base from V and 3 bases from J, the junction contained 7 bases not matched to a gene. Germline loops: CDR1 SGHTA, CDR2 FQGTGA. This CDR3 region has 16 residues. This chain's CDR3 is CASSLRGGAGGYEQYF. DNA of the CDR3: TGTGCCAGCAGCTTAAGGGGAGGAGCGGGGGGCTACGAGCAGTACTTC.